This record looks at one T cell receptor beta chain sequence and its context. The authors' processing: The assay estimated nucleated cells by amplifying reference gene primers. Assay: immunoSEQ multiplex PCR; the TCRdb copy retains only in-frame clones and omits some. The D gene and trimming were derived from the DNA, and the V and J assignments and clone size from that table. The sample lists about 110,000 clones, around 82% occurring once. These data belong to a study of blood T cell repertoires in COVID-19. Study-wide context: Some COVID-19 samples were acute and others convalescent; all came from the United States, Italy and Spain. Sample material is recorded as cDNA or gDNA derived from T cells, B-cell-depleted T cells, or PBMCs.

Germline assignment: CDR1 SGHRS and CDR2 YFSETQ. Deletions cut 4 bases from V and 3 bases from J, with 11 bases between. There are 14 residues in the CDR3. This sequence originates from a woman in her forties or fifties with acute or convalescent COVID-19. The genes are TRBV5-1 and TRBJ2-1; a possible D gene is TRBD2 (6 bases). The sample taken for sequencing was peripheral blood. The DNA for the CDR3 is TGCGCCAGCAGCCGGGGGTCCCTCTACAATGAGCAGTTCTTC. Its protein product is CASSRGSLYNEQFF. The full variable domain, its missing parts supplied by reference TRBV5-1 and TRBJ2-1, is KAGVTQTPRYLIKTRGQQVTLSCSPISGHRSVSWYQQTPGQGLQFLFEYFSETQRNKGNFPGRFSGRQFSNSRSEMNVSTLELGDSALYLCASSRGSLYNEQFFGPGTRLTVL.